This T cell receptor (beta chain) was recovered during a study of cytomegalovirus exposure and HLA in healthy donors. This CDR3 has 16 residues. The germline V gene encodes CDR1 SGHVS and CDR2 FQNEAQ. With 7 bases clipped from V and 4 bases from J, the junction kept 13 bases outside the gene matches. Study-level findings and limits: Follow-up analysis seemed to connect common viral pathogens with several of the most significant clusters identified. Later analysis identified a missense DCLRE1C variant that was linked to TCR beta V- and J-gene trimming. An analysis done earlier found most TCR beta V segments productive about 90% or about 30% of the time.

Primers: 60 Vbeta forward and 13 Jbeta reverse. The protocol was immunoSEQ multiplex PCR, while the TCRdb copy is restricted to in-frame clones and leaves out a portion. This sample's clone table lists roughly 120,000 clones. With respect to this clone: What it recognizes is unknown.

The clonotype originates from a man between 25 and 39 years old in good health and CMV-seronegative. Material: PBMCs. V gene TRBV7-8 combines with J gene TRBJ2-1; 7 bases line up with TRBD2. DNA for the CDR3: TGTGCCAGCACCAACACGGGGGAGGGACGTTACAATGAGCAGTTCTTC. Amino acid sequence: CASTNTGEGRYNEQFF.